This passage covers 21 T cell receptor beta chains from one sample sequenced in a study of CD8 T cells in ankylosing spondylitis (dated 2017 in TCRdb). The library was built by means of 5' RACE. The sample was run on an Illumina HiSeq 2500. The public reads were reprocessed in TCRdb via fastp at Q25 and MiXCR, keeping in-frame beta chains. Every distinct CDR3 protein forms one entry, paired with its most common genes and DNA. A total of approximately 340,000 distinct CDR3 sequences appear in this sample, roughly 14% of them only once. The ten largest make up about 1% of the sample. The sequenced material came from blood, either unsorted or a sorted T cell fraction (not recorded which). The source is a male donor with ankylosing spondylitis or in good health (not recorded which).

The rearrangement uses TRBV20-1 and TRBJ2-7; 7 bases fit TRBD1. With V trimmed by 3 bases and J by 6 bases, 2 bases remained unmatched. Per germline, CDR1 DFQATT and CDR2 SNEGSKA (reference sequence). This CDR3 region has 11 residues. The CDR3 loop reads CSARTGSEQYF. CDR3 sequence (DNA): TGCAGTGCTAGGACAGGGTCCGAGCAGTACTTC.

A few counts support this clonotype. V gene TRBV4-1 combines with J gene TRBJ2-3; the match to TRBD2 covers 7 bases. This CDR3 region has 14 residues. The ends lost 4 bases at V and 6 bases at J; junction bases unmatched: 7. Looked up from germline, CDR1 is MGHRA and CDR2 is YSYEKL. CDR3 coding DNA: TGCGCCAGCAGCCCTTCTGGAGCGGGGGATACGCAGTATTTT. Protein product: CASSPSGAGDTQYF.

This clonotype has only a few counts. V usage is TRBV11-2 and J usage is TRBJ2-3; 8 positions match TRBD2. The CDR3 sequence is 15 residues long. Trimming at V came to 4 bases and at J to 2 bases, leaving 5 bases not matched to a gene. CDR1 and CDR2 (germline): SGHAT, FQNNGV. The CDR3: CASSSAGAPTDTQYF. In nucleotides, the CDR3 is TGTGCCAGCAGCTCAGCGGGGGCCCCCACAGATACGCAGTATTTT.

This clonotype was counted between two and nine times. V and J are TRBV10-3 and TRBJ2-5, with D possibly being TRBD2 (6 bases). There are 15 residues in the CDR3. Per germline, CDR1 ENHRY and CDR2 SYGVKD. With 0 bases removed from V and 1 base from J, the gap between germline ends came to 9 bases. This chain's CDR3 is CAISESMGGQETQYF. In DNA, the CDR3 is TGTGCCATCAGTGAGTCGATGGGGGGCCAAGAGACCCAGTACTTC.

The V call is TRBV19, the J call TRBJ1-1; TRBD1 matches at 8 bases. Germline-derived CDR1 and CDR2 are LNHDA and SQIVND (reference sequence). The J segment lost 5 bases and the V segment lost 5 bases, leaving 4 bases of the junction unmatched. The CDR3 totals 13 residues. The DNA of the CDR3 is TGTGCCAGTAGTGACAGGGGAGGAACTGAAGCTTTCTTT. Encoded protein: CASSDRGGTEAFF.

This clonotype was observed a few times. This rearrangement joins TRBV11-2 to TRBJ2-5; 11 nucleotides align to TRBD2. The CDR3 spans 14 residues. The V and J ends lost 3 bases and 4 bases, in that order; junction bases with no gene match: 1. Germline CDR1 SGHAT, CDR2 FQNNGV. Written as DNA, the CDR3 is TGTGCCAGCAGCTTTACTAGCGGGAGAGAGACCCAGTACTTC. It translates to CASSFTSGRETQYF.

The genes are TRBV2 and TRBJ2-4; D is uncertain. V lost 1 base to trimming and J lost 4 bases, with 8 bases between them. Germline CDR1 SNHLY, CDR2 FYNNEI. The CDR3 is 14 residues long. The CDR3 DNA reads as TGTGCCAGCAGTGAAGGGACGTATAAAAACATTCAGTACTTC. This gives the protein CASSEGTYKNIQYF. Full variable domain (remainder filled in from reference TRBV2 and TRBJ2-4): EPEVTQTPSHQVTQMGQEVILRCVPISNHLYFYWYRQILGQKVEFLVSFYNNEISEKSEIFDDQFSVERPDGSNFTLKIRSTKLEDSAMYFCASSEGTYKNIQYFGAGTRLSVL.

Here the CDR3 DNA reads TGTGCCAGCAGTTTAAATCGAGGGTACAGAGACTCCTACGAGCAGTACTTC. This translates into CASSLNRGYRDSYEQYF. The genes are TRBV12-3 or TRBV12-4 and TRBJ2-7, with D possibly TRBD2 on 5 matching bases. CDR3 length: 17 residues. Trimming stripped 2 bases from V and 0 bases from J, with 17 bases between.

The table lists this clonotype with a few counts. V usage is TRBV19 and J usage is TRBJ2-7; D gene uncertain. The germline V and J ends were trimmed by 5 bases and 6 bases, with 14 bases remaining between them. Germline lookup yields CDR1 LNHDA and CDR2 SQIVND (reference sequence). The CDR3 extends over 13 amino acids. CDR3 DNA sequence: TGTGCCAGTAGTCCCCGTAGCCTCCTCGAGCAGTACTTC. Its translation is CASSPRSLLEQYF.

This clonotype was counted at least ten times. The chain has TRBV6-1 and TRBJ1-2; TRBD1 might be the D (5 bases). Trimming took off 4 bases at V and 8 bases at J, with 17 bases between the two ends. The CDR3 sequence is 14 residues long. The germline CDR1 and CDR2 sequences are MNHNS and SASEGT. The CDR3 DNA reads TGTGCCAGCAGTGTAGAGAGGCCGAGGGGAGGCTACACCTTC. Translating gives CASSVERPRGGYTF.

The V gene is TRBV12-3 or TRBV12-4, the J gene TRBJ2-4; 8 bases are shared with TRBD1. Trimming removed 5 bases from V and 9 bases from J; junction bases left unmatched: 3. This CDR3 spans 12 amino acids. CDR3 DNA: TGTGCCAGCAGTACGGGACAGGTCATTCAGTACTTC. Translated: CASSTGQVIQYF.

The chain has TRBV2 and TRBJ2-5, with D possibly being TRBD2 (6 bases). The CDR3 is 13 residues long. Germline V gives CDR1 SNHLY, CDR2 FYNNEI. Deletions cut 5 bases from V and 7 bases from J, with 14 bases between. As DNA, the CDR3 is TGTGCCAGCAGTTTTCTCCAGCGGGTGACCCAGTACTTC. This codes for CASSFLQRVTQYF.

This clonotype was recorded many times. The chain links TRBV29-1 to TRBJ2-2; unclear D gene. The germline V gene has CDR1 SQVTM and CDR2 ANQGSEA. The CDR3 has 10 residues. V lost 4 bases, J lost 7 bases, and 4 bases lay in between. CDR3: CSVAHGELFF. CDR3 in DNA: TGCAGCGTTGCACACGGGGAGCTGTTTTTT.

This clonotype was observed many times. The rearrangement links TRBV6-2 or TRBV6-3 to TRBJ1-2; maybe TRBD1 (6 bases). Germline assignment: CDR1 MNHEY and CDR2 SVGEGT. Trimming removed 5 bases at V and 4 bases at J, with 14 bases between. The length of the CDR3 is 14 residues. CDR3: CASSGTQGFYGYTF. CDR3 bases: TGTGCCAGCAGTGGAACTCAGGGGTTCTATGGCTACACCTTC.

This clonotype showed up just a few times. V usage is TRBV6-5 and J usage is TRBJ2-1; TRBD2 matches 7 bases. V shed 7 bases and J 2 bases; nucleotides not matched to a gene: 8. The V gene's germline CDR1 is MNHEY and CDR2 SVGAGI. The CDR3 has 15 residues. Here the CDR3 reads CASTLGGSAYNEQFF. In DNA, the CDR3 is TGTGCCAGCACTTTAGGCGGGAGCGCCTACAATGAGCAGTTCTTC.

This clonotype was seen only a few times. The rearrangement links TRBV7-2 to TRBJ2-5, with D perhaps TRBD1 (6 bases). V dropped 5 bases and J dropped 5 bases, with 18 bases sitting between them. Germline V gives CDR1 SGHTA, CDR2 FQGNSA. This CDR3 is built from 15 residues. The CDR3 DNA reads as TGTGCCAGCAGCCCAGGGGTCAGGGTCGAGGAGACCCAGTACTTC. It translates to CASSPGVRVEETQYF.

CDR3 region: CASSLDVLAEAFF. In DNA form, the CDR3 reads TGTGCCAGCAGCTTGGATGTTTTGGCTGAAGCTTTCTTT. The chain combines TRBV5-4 with TRBJ1-1; D ambiguous. The CDR3 is 13 residues long. V dropped 0 bases and J dropped 6 bases, with 9 bases sitting between them. CDR1 and CDR2 from the germline V gene are SGHNT and YYREEE (reference sequence).

This clonotype was picked up a small number of times. Sequence at one end of the junction differs from germline and may be a read error. The chain couples TRBV6-2 or TRBV6-3 to TRBJ2-5; no reliable D call. The CDR3 covers 16 residues. The germline CDR1 and CDR2 sequences are MNHEY and SVGEGT. CDR3 sequence reads: CASSYSRSVSQGTQYF. The DNA for the CDR3 is TGTGCCAGCAGTTACTCGAGAAGCGTCTCTCAAGGGACCCAGTACTTC.

The chain employs TRBV5-1 and TRBJ2-7, with TRBD2 matching over 7 bases. The CDR3 runs to 14 residues. Germline assignment: CDR1 SGHRS and CDR2 YFSETQ. Trimming took 4 bases from V and 7 from J; bases not matched to a gene: 11. CDR3 region: CASSPGTKGGEQYF. DNA for the CDR3: TGCGCCAGCAGCCCCGGGACCAAGGGAGGGGAGCAGTACTTC. Using reference TRBV5-1 and TRBJ2-7 for the parts outside the CDR3, the full variable domain is KAGVTQTPRYLIKTRGQQVTLSCSPISGHRSVSWYQQTPGQGLQFLFEYFSETQRNKGNFPGRFSGRQFSNSRSEMNVSTLELGDSALYLCASSPGTKGGEQYFGPGTRLTVT.

This clonotype came up a few times. This chain uses TRBV5-1 with TRBJ2-3; D gene ambiguous. V lost 0 bases, J lost 0 bases, and 5 bases lay in between. This CDR3 is built from 14 residues. Germline lookup yields CDR1 SGHRS and CDR2 YFSETQ. CDR3 sequence: CASSLESSTDTQYF. CDR3 coding DNA: TGCGCCAGCAGCTTGGAATCCAGCACAGATACGCAGTATTTT.

The V call is TRBV10-3, the J call TRBJ2-1; possible D gene TRBD2, 5 bases. The germline gives CDR1 ENHRY, CDR2 SYGVKD. Trimming shortened V by 4 bases and J by 7 bases, and 14 bases separated the two germline ends. The CDR3 totals 14 residues. Written as DNA, the CDR3 is TGTGCCATCAGTGCCCCGGAACGGGGAAATGAGCAGTTCTTC. It is translated as CAISAPERGNEQFF.